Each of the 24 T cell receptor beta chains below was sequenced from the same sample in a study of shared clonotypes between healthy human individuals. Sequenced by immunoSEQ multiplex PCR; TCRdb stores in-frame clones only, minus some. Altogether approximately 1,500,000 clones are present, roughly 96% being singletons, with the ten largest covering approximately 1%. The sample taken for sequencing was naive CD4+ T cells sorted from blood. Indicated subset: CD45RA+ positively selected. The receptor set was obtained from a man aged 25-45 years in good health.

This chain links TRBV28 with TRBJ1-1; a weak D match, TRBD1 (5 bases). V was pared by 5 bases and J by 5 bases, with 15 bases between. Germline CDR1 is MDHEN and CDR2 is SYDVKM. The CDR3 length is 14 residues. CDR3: CASSPSGPVTEAFF. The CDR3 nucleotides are TGTGCCAGCAGTCCCTCGGGACCCGTAACTGAAGCTTTCTTT.

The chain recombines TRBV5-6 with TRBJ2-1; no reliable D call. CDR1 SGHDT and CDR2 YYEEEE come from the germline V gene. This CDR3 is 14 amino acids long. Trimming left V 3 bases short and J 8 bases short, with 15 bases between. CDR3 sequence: CASSSVRTMYEQFF. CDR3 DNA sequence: TGTGCCAGCAGCTCCGTCCGGACCATGTATGAGCAGTTCTTC.

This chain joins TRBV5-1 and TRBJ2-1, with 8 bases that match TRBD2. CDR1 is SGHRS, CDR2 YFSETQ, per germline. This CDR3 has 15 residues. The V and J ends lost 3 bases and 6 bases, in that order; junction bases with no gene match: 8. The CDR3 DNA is TGCGCCAGCAGCTCAGAGGGACTAGTACCCAATGAGCAGTTCTTC. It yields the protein CASSSEGLVPNEQFF. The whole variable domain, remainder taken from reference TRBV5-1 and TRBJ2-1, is KAGVTQTPRYLIKTRGQQVTLSCSPISGHRSVSWYQQTPGQGLQFLFEYFSETQRNKGNFPGRFSGRQFSNSRSEMNVSTLELGDSALYLCASSSEGLVPNEQFFGPGTRLTVL.

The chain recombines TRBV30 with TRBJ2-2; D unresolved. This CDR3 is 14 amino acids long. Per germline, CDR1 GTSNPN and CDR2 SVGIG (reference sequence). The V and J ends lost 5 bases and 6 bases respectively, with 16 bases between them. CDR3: CAWSPGRLAGELFF. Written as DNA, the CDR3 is TGTGCCTGGTCCCCAGGACGGTTGGCCGGGGAGCTGTTTTTT.

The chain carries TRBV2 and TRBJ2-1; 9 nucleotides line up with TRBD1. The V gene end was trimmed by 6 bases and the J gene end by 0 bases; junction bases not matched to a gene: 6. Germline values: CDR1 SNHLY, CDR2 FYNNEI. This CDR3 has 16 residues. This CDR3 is CASRATGGYSYNEQFF. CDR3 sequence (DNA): TGTGCCAGCAGGGCTACAGGGGGCTACTCCTACAATGAGCAGTTCTTC.

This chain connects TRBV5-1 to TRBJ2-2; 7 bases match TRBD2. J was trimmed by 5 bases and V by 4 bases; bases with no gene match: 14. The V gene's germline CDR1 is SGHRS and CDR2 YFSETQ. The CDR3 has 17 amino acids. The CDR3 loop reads CASSPGSSGVGTGELFF. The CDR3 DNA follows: TGCGCCAGCAGCCCCGGAAGCAGCGGGGTTGGGACCGGGGAGCTGTTTTTT.

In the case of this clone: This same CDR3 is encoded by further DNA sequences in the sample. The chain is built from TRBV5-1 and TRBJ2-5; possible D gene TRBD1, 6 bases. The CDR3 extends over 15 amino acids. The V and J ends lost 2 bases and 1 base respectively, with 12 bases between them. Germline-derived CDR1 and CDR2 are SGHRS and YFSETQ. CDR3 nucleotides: TGCGCCAGCAGCTTAGGTCAGGGGACCCAAGAGACCCAGTACTTC. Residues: CASSLGQGTQETQYF.

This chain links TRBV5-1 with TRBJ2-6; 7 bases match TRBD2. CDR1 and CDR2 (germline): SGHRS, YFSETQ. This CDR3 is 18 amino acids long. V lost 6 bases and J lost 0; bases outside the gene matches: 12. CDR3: CASTRWPAGSSGANVLTF. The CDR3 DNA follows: TGCGCCAGCACCAGGTGGCCAGCGGGAAGCTCTGGGGCCAACGTCCTGACTTTC.

This CDR3 reads CASSLVSAPNYGYTF. CDR3 in DNA: TGTGCCAGCAGCTTAGTGTCAGCTCCTAACTATGGCTACACCTTC. The chain employs TRBV7-9 and TRBJ1-2, with D uncertain. Germline V gene data show CDR1 as SEHNR and CDR2 as FQNEAQ (reference sequence). CDR3 length: 15 amino acids. V lost 1 base and J 0 bases, leaving 9 bases between the germline ends.

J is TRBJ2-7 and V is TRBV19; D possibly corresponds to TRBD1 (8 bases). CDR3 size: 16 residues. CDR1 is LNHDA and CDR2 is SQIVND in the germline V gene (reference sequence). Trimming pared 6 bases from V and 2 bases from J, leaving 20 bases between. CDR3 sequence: CASSSLGGTGPYEQYF. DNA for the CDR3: TGTGCCAGTAGCTCCTTGGGGGGGACAGGACCCTACGAGCAGTACTTC. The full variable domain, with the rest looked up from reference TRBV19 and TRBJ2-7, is DGGITQSPKYLFRKEGQNVTLSCEQNLNHDAMYWYRQDPGQGLRLIYYSQIVNDFQKGDIAEGYSVSREKKESFPLTVTSAQKNPTAFYLCASSSLGGTGPYEQYFGPGTRLTVT.

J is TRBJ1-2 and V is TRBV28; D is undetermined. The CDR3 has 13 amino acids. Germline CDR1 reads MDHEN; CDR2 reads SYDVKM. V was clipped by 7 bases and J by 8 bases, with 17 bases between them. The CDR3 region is CASTRPDLGGYTF. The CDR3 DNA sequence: TGTGCCAGCACACGGCCGGACCTGGGAGGCTACACCTTC.

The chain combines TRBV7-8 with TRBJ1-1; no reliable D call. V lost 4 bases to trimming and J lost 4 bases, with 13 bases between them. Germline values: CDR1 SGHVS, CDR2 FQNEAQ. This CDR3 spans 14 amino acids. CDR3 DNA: TGTGCCAGCAGCTCTCCCGGGGTGGGCACTGAAGCTTTCTTT. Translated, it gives CASSSPGVGTEAFF.

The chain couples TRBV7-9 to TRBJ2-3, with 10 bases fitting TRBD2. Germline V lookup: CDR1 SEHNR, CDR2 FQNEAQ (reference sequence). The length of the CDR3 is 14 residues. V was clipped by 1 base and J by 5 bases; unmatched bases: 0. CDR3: CASSLGTSGDTQYF. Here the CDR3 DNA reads TGTGCCAGCAGCTTAGGGACTAGCGGAGATACGCAGTATTTT. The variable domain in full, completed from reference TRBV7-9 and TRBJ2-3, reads DTGVSQNPRHKITKRGQNVTFRCDPISEHNRLYWYRQTLGQGPEFLTYFQNEAQLEKSRLLSDRFSAERPKGSFSTLEIQRTEQGDSAMYLCASSLGTSGDTQYFGPGTRLTVL.

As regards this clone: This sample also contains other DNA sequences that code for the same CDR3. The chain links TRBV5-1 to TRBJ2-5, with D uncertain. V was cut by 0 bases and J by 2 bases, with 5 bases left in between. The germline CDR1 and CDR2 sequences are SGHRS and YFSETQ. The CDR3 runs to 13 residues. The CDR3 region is CASSLEFQETQYF. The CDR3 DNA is TGCGCCAGCAGCTTGGAGTTTCAAGAGACCCAGTACTTC.

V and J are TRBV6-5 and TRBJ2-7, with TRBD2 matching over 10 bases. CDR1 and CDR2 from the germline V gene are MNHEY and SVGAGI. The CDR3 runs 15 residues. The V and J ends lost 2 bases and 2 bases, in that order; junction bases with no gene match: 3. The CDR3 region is CASSYAGLATYEQYF. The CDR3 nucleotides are TGTGCCAGCAGTTACGCGGGACTAGCGACCTACGAGCAGTACTTC.

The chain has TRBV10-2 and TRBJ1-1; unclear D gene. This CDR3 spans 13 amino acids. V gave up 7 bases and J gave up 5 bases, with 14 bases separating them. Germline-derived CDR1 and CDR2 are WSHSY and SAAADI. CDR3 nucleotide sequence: TGCGCCAGCACCCCCGGCCTCGGAACTGAAGCTTTCTTT. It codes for CASTPGLGTEAFF.

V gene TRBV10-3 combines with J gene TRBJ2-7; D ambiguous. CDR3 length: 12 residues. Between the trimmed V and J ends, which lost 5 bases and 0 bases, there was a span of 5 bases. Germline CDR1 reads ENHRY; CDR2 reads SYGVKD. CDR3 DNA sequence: TGTGCCATCAGTCGCAGCTCCTACGAGCAGTACTTC. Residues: CAISRSSYEQYF.

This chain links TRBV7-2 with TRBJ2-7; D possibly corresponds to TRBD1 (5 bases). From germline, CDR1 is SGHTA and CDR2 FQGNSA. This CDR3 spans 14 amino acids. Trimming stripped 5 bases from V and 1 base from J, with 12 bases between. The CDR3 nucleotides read TGTGCCAGCAGCCTTTGGGGCGGATCCTACGAGCAGTACTTC. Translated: CASSLWGGSYEQYF. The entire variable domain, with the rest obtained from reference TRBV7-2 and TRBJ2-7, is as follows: GAGVSQSPSNKVTEKGKDVELRCDPISGHTALYWYRQSLGQGLEFLIYFQGNSAPDKSGLPSDRFSAERTGGSVSTLTIQRTQQEDSAVYLCASSLWGGSYEQYFGPGTRLTVT.

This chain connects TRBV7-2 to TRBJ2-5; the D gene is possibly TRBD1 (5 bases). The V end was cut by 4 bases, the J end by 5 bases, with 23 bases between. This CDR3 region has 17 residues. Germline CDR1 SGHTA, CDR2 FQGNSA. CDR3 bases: TGTGCCAGCAGCTCCAAGGGGATTAGCCTCCTAGGGGAGACCCAGTACTTC. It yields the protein CASSSKGISLLGETQYF. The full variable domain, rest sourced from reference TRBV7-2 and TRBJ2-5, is GAGVSQSPSNKVTEKGKDVELRCDPISGHTALYWYRQSLGQGLEFLIYFQGNSAPDKSGLPSDRFSAERTGGSVSTLTIQRTQQEDSAVYLCASSSKGISLLGETQYFGPGTRLLVL.

The CDR3 coding sequence is TGTGCCAGCAGCTTACCCCGAAGAACACCCAACACCGGGGAGCTGTTTTTT. Its protein product is CASSLPRRTPNTGELFF. This sequence joins TRBV11-2 and TRBJ2-2; D uncertain. Between the trimmed V and J ends, which lost 2 bases and 2 bases, there was a span of 15 bases. CDR1 and CDR2 (germline): SGHAT, FQNNGV. The CDR3 loop spans 17 amino acids.

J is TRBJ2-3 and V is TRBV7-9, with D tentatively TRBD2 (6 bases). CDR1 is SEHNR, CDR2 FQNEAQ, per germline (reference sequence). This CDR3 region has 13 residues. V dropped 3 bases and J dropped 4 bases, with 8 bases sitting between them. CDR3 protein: CASSLEGPDTQYF. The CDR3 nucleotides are TGTGCCAGCAGCTTGGAGGGCCCAGATACGCAGTATTTT.

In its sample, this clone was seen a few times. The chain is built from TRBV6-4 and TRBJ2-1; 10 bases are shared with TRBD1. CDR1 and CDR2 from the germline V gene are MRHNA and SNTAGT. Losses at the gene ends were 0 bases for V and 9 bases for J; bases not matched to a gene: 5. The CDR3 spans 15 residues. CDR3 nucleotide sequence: TGTGCCAGCAGTGACTCGACAGGGGGCTTTTTTGAGCAGTTCTTC. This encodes CASSDSTGGFFEQFF.

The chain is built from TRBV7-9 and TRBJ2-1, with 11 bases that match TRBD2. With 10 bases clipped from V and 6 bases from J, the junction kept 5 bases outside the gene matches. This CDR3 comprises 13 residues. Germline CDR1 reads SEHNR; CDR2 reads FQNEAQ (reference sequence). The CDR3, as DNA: TGTGCCATTAGCGGGAGGGCGGCCAATGAGCAGTTCTTC. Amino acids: CAISGRAANEQFF.

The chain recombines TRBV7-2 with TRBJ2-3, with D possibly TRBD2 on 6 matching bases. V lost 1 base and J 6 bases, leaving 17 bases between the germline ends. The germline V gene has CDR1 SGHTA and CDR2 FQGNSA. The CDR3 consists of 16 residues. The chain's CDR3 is CASSLGSGLIYDTQYF. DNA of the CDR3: TGTGCCAGCAGCTTAGGCTCGGGACTTATTTACGATACGCAGTATTTT. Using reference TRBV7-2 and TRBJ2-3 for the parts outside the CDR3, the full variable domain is GAGVSQSPSNKVTEKGKDVELRCDPISGHTALYWYRQSLGQGLEFLIYFQGNSAPDKSGLPSDRFSAERTGGSVSTLTIQRTQQEDSAVYLCASSLGSGLIYDTQYFGPGTRLTVL.